This entry features one T cell receptor (beta chain) sequence. Using immunoSEQ multiplex PCR, the repertoire was profiled, and TCRdb retains in-frame clones only, with some absent. The sample lists some 240,000 clones, approximately 83% occurring once. This sample is part of a study of blood T cell repertoires in COVID-19. From germline, CDR1 is SGHNT and CDR2 YENEEA. The CDR3 totals 13 residues. V was shortened by 3 bases and J by 8 bases, with 11 bases between the two germline ends. Those who participated ranged in age from roughly 18 to 90 years and resided in 20 to 30 US areas. Sequenced sample: PBMCs or T cells enriched from blood (not recorded which). The sequence was obtained from a woman in her thirties or forties with acute COVID-19. V usage is TRBV11-3 and J usage is TRBJ1-5; the D is unclear. The CDR3 DNA follows: TGTGCCAGCAGCTTTACGGTCCGGGAGCCCCAGCATTTT. Translated: CASSFTVREPQHF.